These 21 T cell receptor beta chains came from one sample sequenced in a study of T cell repertoires in cytomegalovirus infection. TCRdb re-called the reads with MiXCR, one entry per CDR3 protein. The sample carries about 450,000 distinct CDR3 sequences, approximately 30% recorded once. The sequenced sample was PBMCs. The receptors originated from a human donor in good health (CMV status not recorded). Some clones in this sample may be carry-over from other donors' samples.

The rearrangement links TRBV10-2 to TRBJ2-1; 13 bases are shared with TRBD2. The CDR3 extends over 16 amino acids. V gave up 4 bases and J gave up 4 bases; unmatched junction bases: 4. Germline V CDR1 and CDR2: WSHSY, SAAADI. CDR3 nucleotides: TGCGCCAGCAGTGGGGGACTAGCGGGGCTGTACAATGAGCAGTTCTTC. Its translation is CASSGGLAGLYNEQFF.

In the case of this clonotype: A junction boundary mismatches the germline segment, possibly from a read error. Here the CDR3 reads CACRPIQDTDTQYF. Here the CDR3 DNA reads TGTGCCTGCAGACCAATACAGGACACAGATACGCAGTATTTT. The rearrangement joins TRBV7-2 to TRBJ2-3; TRBD1 might be the D (5 bases). The CDR3 has 14 residues. Germline loops: CDR1 SGHTA, CDR2 FQGNSA.

There are many counts of this clonotype. The CDR3 is CASRTGANYGYTF. In DNA, the CDR3 is TGTGCCAGCAGGACTGGAGCTAACTATGGCTACACCTTC. The rearrangement joins TRBV7-9 to TRBJ1-2; D gene unclear. This CDR3 contains 13 residues. From germline, CDR1 is SEHNR and CDR2 FQNEAQ (reference sequence). With 6 bases removed from V and 0 bases from J, the gap between germline ends came to 8 bases.

This chain joins TRBV20-1 and TRBJ2-2; 13 nucleotides agree with TRBD2. The CDR3 extends over 15 amino acids. Germline loops: CDR1 DFQATT, CDR2 SNEGSKA (reference sequence). J gave up 4 bases and V 3 bases, and 2 bases lay outside the gene matches. CDR3 region: CSASRTSGSTGELFF. The CDR3 DNA sequence: TGCAGTGCTAGCCGGACTAGCGGGAGCACCGGGGAGCTGTTTTTT.

Of note for this clonotype: A read error may produce the germline difference seen at one junction end. The chain employs TRBV24-1 and TRBJ2-2; D possibly corresponds to TRBD2 (5 bases). From germline, CDR1 is KGHDR and CDR2 SFDVKD. The CDR3 runs to 15 residues. Written as DNA, the CDR3 is TGTGCCACCATTGATAGACGGACTTCCCCCGGGGAGCTGTTTTTT. Translated: CATIDRRTSPGELFF.

The V call is TRBV19, the J call TRBJ1-2; TRBD1 is a possible D gene (5 bases). The V gene's germline CDR1 is LNHDA and CDR2 SQIVND (reference sequence). The CDR3 consists of 13 residues. Trimming removed 5 bases at V and 4 bases at J, with 11 bases between. As DNA, the CDR3 is TGTGCCAGTAGTGCGGGGCTAGCCTATGGCTACACCTTC. Amino acid sequence: CASSAGLAYGYTF. Together with reference TRBV19 and TRBJ1-2, the CDR3 gives the full variable domain: DGGITQSPKYLFRKEGQNVTLSCEQNLNHDAMYWYRQDPGQGLRLIYYSQIVNDFQKGDIAEGYSVSREKKESFPLTVTSAQKNPTAFYLCASSAGLAYGYTFGSGTRLTVV.

The chain combines TRBV4-3 with TRBJ2-4; D is undetermined. The CDR3 totals 16 residues. Germline V CDR1 and CDR2: LGHNA, YSLEER. Trimming pared 0 bases from V and 0 bases from J, leaving 9 bases between. DNA of the CDR3: TGCGCCAGCAGCCAAGATAAGGCCCTAGCCAAAAACATTCAGTACTTC. It specifies CASSQDKALAKNIQYF.

Comment on this clonotype: This may be a read error, as it is one base from a much larger clone. This CDR3 fails to terminate in the conserved phenylalanine or tryptophan, so it likely reflects a read error. The chain links TRBV7-2 to TRBJ2-5, with D unresolved. V lost 5 bases and J 5 bases, leaving 18 bases between the germline ends. The CDR3 runs 15 residues. The germline gives CDR1 SGHTA, CDR2 FQGNSA. CDR3 amino acids: CASSPQSSHTETQYY. Written as DNA, the CDR3 is TGTGCCAGCAGCCCCCAGTCCTCCCACACGGAGACCCAGTACTAC.

The V gene is TRBV20-1, the J gene TRBJ1-4; no clear D gene. CDR3 length: 13 amino acids. Germline-derived CDR1 and CDR2 are DFQATT and SNEGSKA (reference sequence). Trimming took 6 bases from V and 3 from J, leaving 11 bases between them. This CDR3 is CSAVQSANEKLFF. In nucleotides, the CDR3 is TGCAGTGCGGTACAGTCGGCTAATGAAAAACTGTTTTTT.

This clonotype was counted at least ten times. The gene calls are TRBV7-6 and TRBJ2-2, with 14 bases identical to TRBD2. This CDR3 contains 17 residues. V was pared by 5 bases and J by 5 bases, with 7 bases of the junction left unmatched. CDR1 SGHVS and CDR2 FNYEAQ come from the germline V gene. The DNA for the CDR3 is TGTGCCAGCAGCCCAAGACTAGCGGGGGGGAGAACCGGGGAGCTGTTTTTT. Its protein is CASSPRLAGGRTGELFF.

The chain couples TRBV5-6 to TRBJ2-3, with TRBD1 matching over 8 bases. Germline lookup yields CDR1 SGHDT and CDR2 YYEEEE. This CDR3 is 16 amino acids long. J was trimmed by 4 bases and V by 2 bases; bases with no gene match: 9. The CDR3 DNA sequence: TGTGCCAGCAGCTTAGACAGGGGTAGTACGTCAGATACGCAGTATTTT. It is translated as CASSLDRGSTSDTQYF.

V usage is TRBV7-6 and J usage is TRBJ1-1, with 10 bases lining up with TRBD1. Per the germline V gene, CDR1 is SGHVS and CDR2 is FNYEAQ. The V segment lost 6 bases and the J segment 10 bases; nucleotides outside the gene matches: 8. The CDR3 has 13 amino acids. The CDR3 nucleotides are TGTGCCAGCAGTTCGGGACAGGGGAATGGAGCTTTCTTT. Amino acid sequence: CASSSGQGNGAFF. The complete variable domain, with remaining parts taken from reference TRBV7-6 and TRBJ1-1, reads GAGVSQSPRYKVTKRGQDVALRCDPISGHVSLYWYRQALGQGPEFLTYFNYEAQQDKSGLPNDRFSAERPEGSISTLTIQRTEQRDSAMYRCASSSGQGNGAFFGQGTRLTVV.

This clonotype has a handful of counts. The J gene is TRBJ2-2, the V gene TRBV4-1, with TRBD2 matching over 9 bases. The CDR3 covers 20 residues. Germline CDR1 and CDR2: MGHRA and YSYEKL. J lost 0 bases, V lost 2 bases, and 13 bases had no gene match. The CDR3 region has the DNA TGCGCCAGCAGCCAACCACGGGGGGGTAGCGGGGGCCCGAACACCGGGGAGCTGTTTTTT. It specifies CASSQPRGGSGGPNTGELFF.

CDR3 coding DNA: TGTGCCAGCAGCCAAGGGAGAGAGCAGTACTTC. Translation gives CASSQGREQYF. V usage is TRBV4-2 and J usage is TRBJ2-7; D uncertain. In germline, CDR1 is LGHNA, CDR2 YNFKEQ. The CDR3 sequence is 11 residues long. V was trimmed by 1 base and J by 7 bases, leaving 5 bases between them.

The table lists this clonotype with a few counts. The chain employs TRBV19 and TRBJ2-2, with TRBD2 as a possible D gene (6 bases). CDR1 LNHDA and CDR2 SQIVND come from the germline V gene (reference sequence). Trimming stripped 3 bases from V and 5 bases from J, with 16 bases between. The CDR3 covers 16 residues. DNA for the CDR3: TGTGCCAGTAGTATTTCTCGTCAGGGAGGTACCGGGGAGCTGTTTTTT. Encoded protein: CASSISRQGGTGELFF.

The rearrangement uses TRBV2 and TRBJ1-1; tentative D call: TRBD1 (5 bases). CDR1 and CDR2 from the germline V gene are SNHLY and FYNNEI. This CDR3 has 14 amino acids. V was clipped by 6 bases and J by 1 base, with 12 bases between them. In DNA, the CDR3 is TGTGCCAGCAGGATGACAGAGGGGAACACTGAAGCTTTCTTT. Its translation: CASRMTEGNTEAFF.

Ten or more counts support this clonotype. The rearrangement joins TRBV12-3 or TRBV12-4 to TRBJ1-1; possibly TRBD1 for D (5 bases). Trimming took 2 bases from V and 5 from J, leaving 15 bases between them. This CDR3 region has 15 residues. The CDR3 DNA follows: TGTGCCAGCAGTTTATCGGGTCCAGGGATAACTGAAGCTTTCTTT. Translated: CASSLSGPGITEAFF.

The sample holds many counts of this clonotype. The chain employs TRBV7-6 and TRBJ1-2, with no clear D. This CDR3 is 15 amino acids long. Germline CDR1 SGHVS, CDR2 FNYEAQ. V lost 1 base, J lost 8 bases, and 17 bases lay in between. Here the CDR3 reads CASSLGGVPGRGYTF. DNA for the CDR3: TGTGCCAGCAGCTTAGGAGGCGTACCGGGTCGAGGCTACACCTTC.

This clonotype appeared a few times. The chain couples TRBV4-3 to TRBJ2-3; D gene uncertain. V was cut by 0 bases and J by 2 bases, with 9 bases left in between. The CDR3 runs to 15 residues. The germline CDR1 and CDR2 sequences are LGHNA and YSLEER. This CDR3 reads CASSQEDRLTDTQYF. DNA of the CDR3: TGCGCCAGCAGCCAAGAAGATCGTCTCACAGATACGCAGTATTTT.

A remark on this clonotype: This may come from a read error, since a much larger clone is one base off. The chain is built from TRBV7-8 and TRBJ2-5; D is undetermined. The CDR3 is made up of 17 amino acids. CDR1 is SGHVS and CDR2 is FQNEAQ in the germline V gene. CDR3: CASSYNDLSGYQETPYF. DNA of the CDR3: TGTGCCAGCAGCTACAATGACCTCTCGGGCTATCAAGAGACCCCGTACTTC.

There are a few counts of this clonotype. The chain is built from TRBV7-3 and TRBJ2-2; a possible D gene is TRBD1 (5 bases). V was clipped by 1 base and J by 1 base, with 7 bases between them. Germline CDR1 is SGHTA and CDR2 is FQGTGA. The CDR3 spans 15 residues. This chain's CDR3 is CASSLNQGNTGELFF. CDR3 in DNA: TGTGCCAGCAGCTTAAACCAGGGGAACACCGGGGAGCTGTTTTTT.